The sequence of this T cell receptor (beta chain) was determined in a study of OX40 agonist ivuxolimab in advanced cancers. Background on the study: Dose-escalation patients' cancers were hepatocellular carcinoma, melanoma, renal cell or head and neck cancer. Of the participants, 35% to 50% had some prior anti-PD-1, anti-PD-L1 or anti-CTLA-4 therapy, which was allowed.

Clones were read by immunoSEQ multiplex PCR, and TCRdb kept only the in-frame ones, dropping some. The sample shows 70,000 to 85,000 clones, 94% of them seen only once. CDR1 and CDR2 (germline): SGHNT, YENEEA. The CDR3 runs to 14 residues. J lost 5 bases, V lost 1 base, and 4 bases had no gene match. The chain links TRBV11-3 to TRBJ2-7; 8 bases are shared with TRBD1. The clonotype comes from an adult with an advanced solid tumor such as melanoma, head and neck, liver or kidney cancer. Sample: CD4+ or CD8+ T cells sorted from blood, taken in a trial of the OX40 agonist ivuxolimab. The CDR3 loop is CASSLGTGSDEQYF. The CDR3 nucleotides are TGTGCCAGCAGCTTAGGGACAGGGTCCGACGAGCAGTACTTC.